This TCR beta chain was observed in a study of Ad26.COV2.S vaccination and SARS-CoV-2 variants. Study observations and caveats: Following vaccination, spike-specific CD8+ and CD4+ T cell responses reportedly exhibited substantial breadth. Measurement of non-spike TCR breadth gave similar results in vaccine and placebo recipients.

CDR3 size: 14 residues. Trimming shortened V by 1 base and J by 7 bases, and 10 bases separated the two germline ends. Germline lookup yields CDR1 SGHTA and CDR2 FQGNSA. Repertoires were generated with immunoSEQ multiplex PCR, while TCRdb's copy carries only in-frame clones and drops some. The sample records around 320,000 clones, roughly 84% being singletons. Concerning this clone itself: As yet, its antigen is unknown.

Indicated treatment: around 19 received Ad26.COV2.S at low or high dose, single or two shots; 5 received placebo; per-sample allocation not given. Following the first vaccine or placebo injection, samples were taken on day 63. The V call is TRBV7-2, the J call TRBJ2-2, with D possibly being TRBD2 (6 bases). The sequence came from a person between 18 and 65 years old who received the Ad26.COV2.S COVID-19 vaccine or a placebo. The starting material was peripheral blood, obtained in a trial of Ad26.COV2.S vaccine versus placebo. The CDR3 DNA follows: TGTGCCAGCAGCTTAGTGTGGGGGGACGGGGAGCTGTTTTTT. Its translation is CASSLVWGDGELFF.